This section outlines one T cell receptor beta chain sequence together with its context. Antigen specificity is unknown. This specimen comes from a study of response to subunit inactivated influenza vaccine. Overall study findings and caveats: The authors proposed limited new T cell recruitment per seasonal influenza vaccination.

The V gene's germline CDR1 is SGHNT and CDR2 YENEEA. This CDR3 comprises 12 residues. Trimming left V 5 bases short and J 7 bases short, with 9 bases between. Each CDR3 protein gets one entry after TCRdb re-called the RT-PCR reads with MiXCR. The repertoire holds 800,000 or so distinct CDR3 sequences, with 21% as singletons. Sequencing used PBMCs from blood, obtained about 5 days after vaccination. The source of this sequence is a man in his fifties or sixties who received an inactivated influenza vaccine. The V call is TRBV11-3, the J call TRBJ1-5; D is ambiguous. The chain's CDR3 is CASSPTLQPQHF. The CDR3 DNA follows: TGTGCCAGCAGCCCGACGTTACAGCCCCAGCATTTT. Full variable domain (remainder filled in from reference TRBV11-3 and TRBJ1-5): EAGVVQSPRYKIIEKKQPVAFWCNPISGHNTLYWYLQNLGQGPELLIRYENEEAVDDSQLPKDRFSAERLKGVDSTLKIQPAELGDSAVYLCASSPTLQPQHFGDGTRLSIL.